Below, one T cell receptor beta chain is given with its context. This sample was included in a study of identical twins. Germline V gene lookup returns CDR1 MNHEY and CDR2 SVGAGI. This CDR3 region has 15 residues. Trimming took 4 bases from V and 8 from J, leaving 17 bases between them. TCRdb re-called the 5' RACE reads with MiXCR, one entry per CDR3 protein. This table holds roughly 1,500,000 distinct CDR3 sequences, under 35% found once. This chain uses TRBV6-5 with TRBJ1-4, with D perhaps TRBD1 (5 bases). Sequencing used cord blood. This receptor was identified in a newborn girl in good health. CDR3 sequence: CASSSGWSRGEKLFF. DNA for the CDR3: TGTGCCAGCAGTTCCGGGTGGAGTAGGGGAGAAAAACTGTTTTTT.